Here is one T cell receptor (beta chain) with its context. Its antigen is not identified. Assay: immunoSEQ multiplex PCR; the TCRdb copy retains only in-frame clones and omits some. The data contain 80,000 to 100,000 clones, roughly 89% of them singletons. The data are from a study of T cell responses to AZD1222 COVID-19 vaccine. General study findings and limits: Without day 14 samples, only post-peak T cell repertoires were studied.

This receptor was obtained from an adult who received the AZD1222 COVID-19 vaccine. Here the sequenced sample was peripheral blood, taken 28 days after the second AZD1222 dose.

The CDR3 DNA follows: TGTGCCAGCAGCAAGACAGGTCAGTTCTACAATGAGCAGTTCTTC. Its translation: CASSKTGQFYNEQFF. V and J are TRBV7-3 and TRBJ2-1, with D maybe TRBD1 (6 bases). The CDR3 length is 15 residues. Germline lookup yields CDR1 SGHTA and CDR2 FQGTGA. Trimming took off 5 bases at V and 3 bases at J, with 14 bases between the two ends.